The sequence of this TCR beta chain was determined in a study of cytomegalovirus exposure and HLA in healthy donors. The PCR contained 60 Vbeta and 13 Jbeta primers. Repertoires were generated with immunoSEQ multiplex PCR, while TCRdb's copy carries only in-frame clones and drops some. Of more than 85,000 clones detected, about two thirds appear once; the ten largest clones hold about 1.3%. This CDR3 comprises 14 residues. Germline V gene lookup returns CDR1 PRHDT and CDR2 FYEKMQ (reference sequence). V dropped 5 bases and J dropped 6 bases, with 15 bases sitting between them. The sequenced material came from PBMCs. The rearrangement uses TRBV13 and TRBJ2-3; weak D call: TRBD1 (7 bases). This receptor was obtained from a female donor in good health and CMV-seronegative. The CDR3 coding sequence is TGTGCCAGCAGCGGGGGGACAGCCCCGGATACGCAGTATTTT. Translating gives CASSGGTAPDTQYF.